This TCR beta chain was retrieved from a study of CXCR3-negative and CXCR3-positive naive CD8 T cells. Germline values: CDR1 SQVTM, CDR2 ANQGSEA. The CDR3 spans 13 residues. The libraries of TRB cDNA were constructed through 5' RACE using UMI labels. One entry per CDR3 protein, without DNA, is what TCRdb gives after re-calling the 5' RACE reads. Its table lists around 92,000 distinct CDR3 sequences. The gene calls are TRBV29-1 and TRBJ2-7. The sample comprised naive CXCR3- CD8+ T cells from blood. Specified subset: CD45RO-CCR7+CD27+CD95- naive CD8+ T cells lacking CXCR3 (TNR3-). The receptor's source is a human donor in good health. Some clones in this sample may be carry-over from other donors' samples. The CDR3 loop reads CSVEGQTSYEQYF.